This T cell receptor beta chain comes out of a study of T cell responses to AZD1222 COVID-19 vaccine. Study-wide points: Spike-wide coverage was observed for vaccine-associated CD4 TCRs, with dominant responses at 160-218 and 743-854. Donors were mostly white British, more females; clonal diversity possibly underestimated. Repertoires were sampled only after the peak T cell response. Unmutated variant regions are reportedly targeted by nearly half of spike-specific TCRs.

Per germline, CDR1 SGHDT and CDR2 YYEEEE. V lost 3 bases and J lost 8, with 8 bases in between. CDR3 length: 12 amino acids. Only in-frame clones appear in the TCRdb table, and some are missing; sequencing was by immunoSEQ multiplex PCR. Found here are around 65,000 clones, 81% of them singletons; the top ten hold about 27%. A remark on this clone: Its antigen is not known.

The TCR was taken from an adult who received the AZD1222 COVID-19 vaccine. The V and J genes are TRBV5-6 and TRBJ1-4, with unresolved D. Sample: peripheral blood, taken 28 days after the second AZD1222 dose. The CDR3 reads CASSSTGEKLFF. In nucleotides, the CDR3 is TGTGCCAGCAGCTCTACGGGGGAAAAACTGTTTTTT.